In this sample, the clone carrying this T cell receptor beta chain turned up many times. The antigen remains undetermined. Researchers took RNA transcripts and amplified the TCR beta CDR3 regions from them. The HTBI primer set served for first-round RT-PCR of the TCR CDR3. TCRdb reprocessed the multiplex PCR reads via MiXCR and lists one record per CDR3 protein. The sample contains around 360,000 distinct CDR3 sequences, 13% to 15% of which appear only once. There are 14 residues in the CDR3. Trimming at V came to 3 bases and at J to 2 bases, leaving 4 bases not matched to a gene. Germline V gene lookup returns CDR1 SEHNR and CDR2 FQNEAQ (reference sequence). This record comes from a study of T cells in Graves' hyperthyroidism and ophthalmopathy. Study-wide results and caveats: Median prediction lead before ophthalmopathy onset was 5 to 7 months with the model.

Any patient presenting with uncontrolled infection, other autoimmune disease, pregnancy or lactation was left out. Sequencing was performed on blood. This chain uses TRBV7-9 with TRBJ2-7; 7 positions agree with TRBD1. The receptor was derived from a woman between 55 and 75 years old with Graves' ophthalmopathy. CDR3 in amino acids: CASSFGTVPYEQYF. The DNA of the CDR3 is TGTGCCAGCAGCTTTGGGACAGTGCCCTACGAGCAGTACTTC.